Shown below are 19 T cell receptor beta chains from a single sample sequenced in a study of T cell changes during pregnancy in multiple sclerosis. Produced via immunoSEQ multiplex PCR; TCRdb's table is partial and in-frame only. The data show around 47,000 clones, with about 96% seen just once and 0.85% to 1% held by the top ten. This specimen consisted of peripheral blood, obtained in the second trimester of pregnancy. Receptors originate from a female donor with multiple sclerosis, enrolled in a pregnancy study.

The V gene is TRBV28, the J gene TRBJ2-7; 9 bases map to TRBD2. Germline CDR1 and CDR2: MDHEN and SYDVKM. Losses at the gene ends were 3 bases for V and 2 bases for J; bases not matched to a gene: 5. There are 15 residues in the CDR3. The CDR3 nucleotides read TGTGCCAGCAGTTTGTCGGCGGGAGGGCCCTACGAGCAGTACTTC. Translated: CASSLSAGGPYEQYF.

The chain carries TRBV14 and TRBJ2-3; 8 bases align to TRBD2. This CDR3 comprises 15 residues. J was trimmed by 2 bases and V by 5 bases; bases with no gene match: 6. The germline V gene encodes CDR1 SGHDN and CDR2 FVKESK. The CDR3 DNA sequence: TGTGCCAGCAGCAAGGGACTAGGCCCCACAGATACGCAGTATTTT. Its protein product is CASSKGLGPTDTQYF.

This clone was counted a single time. The chain combines TRBV7-6 with TRBJ2-3; 9 bases are a match to TRBD1. After removal of 4 bases from V and 6 bases from J, the junction contained 8 bases not matched to a gene. This CDR3 contains 15 residues. Looked up from germline, CDR1 is SGHVS and CDR2 is FNYEAQ. CDR3 region: CASSSEGTGLDTQYF. The CDR3 DNA reads as TGTGCCAGCAGCTCAGAAGGGACAGGGCTGGATACGCAGTATTTT. Full variable domain (missing parts from reference TRBV7-6 and TRBJ2-3): GAGVSQSPRYKVTKRGQDVALRCDPISGHVSLYWYRQALGQGPEFLTYFNYEAQQDKSGLPNDRFSAERPEGSISTLTIQRTEQRDSAMYRCASSSEGTGLDTQYFGPGTRLTVL.

This clone was recorded only once. This rearrangement joins TRBV10-3 to TRBJ2-3; 13 bases match TRBD2. The CDR3 consists of 17 residues. After removal of 5 bases from V and 2 bases from J, the junction contained 7 bases not matched to a gene. Per the germline V gene, CDR1 is ENHRY and CDR2 is SYGVKD. As DNA, the CDR3 is TGTGCCATCAGTAGGTGGACTAGCGGGAGTTCCACAGATACGCAGTATTTT. Its translation is CAISRWTSGSSTDTQYF.

This sequence joins TRBV9 and TRBJ2-1, with TRBD2 as a possible D gene (6 bases). CDR1 is SGDLS, CDR2 YYNGEE, per germline. The CDR3 has 14 amino acids. V lost 4 bases and J 5 bases, leaving 13 bases between the germline ends. In nucleotides, the CDR3 is TGTGCCAGCAGCCCCGGGACTCTAAACAATGAGCAGTTCTTC. Translation: CASSPGTLNNEQFF.

This rearrangement joins TRBV6-1 to TRBJ2-5, with 8 bases lining up with TRBD2. CDR3 length: 17 amino acids. In germline, CDR1 is MNHNS, CDR2 SASEGT. With 0 bases clipped from V and 0 bases from J, the junction kept 6 bases outside the gene matches. CDR3 nucleotides: TGTGCCAGCAGTGAAGCGCGAACTAGCGGCTACCAAGAGACCCAGTACTTC. As protein: CASSEARTSGYQETQYF.

The rearrangement links TRBV6-5 to TRBJ2-5, with 8 positions matching TRBD2. V lost 10 bases to trimming and J lost 5 bases; unmatched junction nucleotides: 9. The germline V gene has CDR1 MNHEY and CDR2 SVGAGI. This CDR3 has 13 residues. As DNA, the CDR3 is TGTGCCACGAAGACAGGCGGGGGGGAGACCCAGTACTTC. This gives the protein CATKTGGGETQYF.

This chain uses TRBV4-1 with TRBJ2-1; 14 bases are shared with TRBD2. The CDR3 sequence is 17 residues long. Trimming removed 0 bases from V and 4 bases from J; junction bases left unmatched: 2. Germline V CDR1 and CDR2: MGHRA, YSYEKL. CDR3 residues: CASSQDRTSGGYNEQFF. In DNA form, the CDR3 reads TGCGCCAGCAGCCAAGATCGGACTAGCGGGGGGTACAATGAGCAGTTCTTC.

The CDR3 loop is CASSSPRTGNEQFF. The CDR3, as DNA: TGCGCCAGCAGCTCCCCCCGAACCGGGAATGAGCAGTTCTTC. The gene calls are TRBV10-1 and TRBJ2-1; D not certain. This CDR3 has 14 amino acids. V gave up 6 bases and J gave up 7 bases, with 16 bases separating them. CDR1 and CDR2 from the germline V gene are WNHNN and SYGVQD (reference sequence).

This chain joins TRBV12-5 and TRBJ2-3; 8 bases line up with TRBD2. CDR1 LGHNT and CDR2 FRNRAP come from the germline V gene. V shed 3 bases and J 0 bases; nucleotides not matched to a gene: 5. CDR3 size: 16 residues. Written as DNA, the CDR3 is TGTGCTAGTGGTTTTCAACTAGCGGCGAGCACAGATACGCAGTATTTT. Its translation is CASGFQLAASTDTQYF.

This sequence joins TRBV7-2 and TRBJ2-4, with D possibly TRBD2 on 5 matching bases. Germline CDR1 is SGHTA and CDR2 is FQGNSA. The CDR3 loop spans 15 amino acids. Trimming took off 1 base at V and 0 bases at J, with 7 bases between the two ends. CDR3 sequence (DNA): TGTGCCAGCAGCTTAGATCGGGGAGCCAAAAACATTCAGTACTTC. Translation: CASSLDRGAKNIQYF. Full variable domain (missing parts from reference TRBV7-2 and TRBJ2-4): GAGVSQSPSNKVTEKGKDVELRCDPISGHTALYWYRQSLGQGLEFLIYFQGNSAPDKSGLPSDRFSAERTGGSVSTLTIQRTQQEDSAVYLCASSLDRGAKNIQYFGAGTRLSVL.

The rearrangement joins TRBV5-1 to TRBJ2-3, with TRBD2 matching over 11 bases. Germline CDR1 SGHRS, CDR2 YFSETQ. The CDR3 is 17 residues long. Losses at the gene ends were 4 bases for V and 1 base for J; bases not matched to a gene: 8. CDR3 sequence reads: CASSRGLAGGGTDTQYF. The CDR3 DNA follows: TGCGCCAGCAGCAGAGGACTAGCGGGTGGGGGCACAGATACGCAGTATTTT.

This chain uses TRBV27 with TRBJ2-7; 7 bases fit TRBD1. The CDR3 runs 13 residues. Per the germline V gene, CDR1 is MNHEY and CDR2 is SMNVEV (reference sequence). V was clipped by 10 bases and J by 1 base; unmatched bases: 7. The CDR3: CATLGQKSYEQYF. CDR3 nucleotides: TGTGCCACCTTGGGACAGAAGTCCTACGAGCAGTACTTC.

The chain recombines TRBV5-1 with TRBJ1-6; 7 bases are shared with TRBD1. Trimming at V came to 1 base and at J to 0 bases, leaving 7 bases not matched to a gene. Per the germline V gene, CDR1 is SGHRS and CDR2 is YFSETQ. The CDR3 spans 18 residues. The CDR3 loop is CASSLRGQGDSYNSPLHF. The CDR3 DNA reads as TGCGCCAGCAGCTTGAGAGGGCAGGGGGACTCCTATAATTCACCCCTCCACTTT. The full variable domain, completed using reference TRBV5-1 and TRBJ1-6, is KAGVTQTPRYLIKTRGQQVTLSCSPISGHRSVSWYQQTPGQGLQFLFEYFSETQRNKGNFPGRFSGRQFSNSRSEMNVSTLELGDSALYLCASSLRGQGDSYNSPLHFGNGTRLTVT.

V usage is TRBV27 and J usage is TRBJ2-1, with TRBD2 as a possible D gene (6 bases). Germline loops: CDR1 MNHEY, CDR2 SMNVEV (reference sequence). Trimming removed 3 bases from V and 7 bases from J, with 22 bases in between. The CDR3 loop spans 17 amino acids. The CDR3 coding sequence is TGTGCCAGCAGTTTTTCGGAGTGGGGTAGGGAGGTGAATGAGCAGTTCTTC. Amino acid sequence: CASSFSEWGREVNEQFF.

This rearrangement joins TRBV12-5 to TRBJ1-5, with D uncertain. Germline values: CDR1 LGHNT, CDR2 FRNRAP. Between the trimmed V and J ends, which lost 3 bases and 6 bases, there was a span of 9 bases. This CDR3 region has 13 residues. CDR3 nucleotides: TGTGCTAGTGGTTTCGCCCCCGGTCAGCCCCAGCATTTT. This sequence encodes CASGFAPGQPQHF.

This chain uses TRBV18 with TRBJ1-1; D unclear. The CDR3 covers 13 residues. The germline V gene encodes CDR1 KGHSH and CDR2 LQKENI. V lost 1 base, J lost 0 bases, and 3 bases lay in between. CDR3 DNA sequence: TGTGCCAGCTCACCACAGCTGAACACTGAAGCTTTCTTT. Translation: CASSPQLNTEAFF.

The chain employs TRBV28 and TRBJ1-1; the match to TRBD1 covers 10 bases. The CDR3 extends over 14 amino acids. Germline loops: CDR1 MDHEN, CDR2 SYDVKM. V dropped 5 bases and J dropped 4; count of bases not matched to a gene: 4. The CDR3 bases are TGTGCCAGCAGTCTACGACAGGGGGCCACTGAAGCTTTCTTT. It translates to CASSLRQGATEAFF.

The chain is built from TRBV6-1 and TRBJ2-3, with a tentative D call TRBD1 (6 bases). Trimming took 6 bases from V and 0 from J, leaving 10 bases between them. The length of the CDR3 is 14 residues. The germline V gene encodes CDR1 MNHNS and CDR2 SASEGT. This chain's CDR3 is CASSPGASTDTQYF. CDR3 coding DNA: TGTGCCAGCAGCCCAGGGGCTAGCACAGATACGCAGTATTTT.